The 29 T cell receptor beta chains listed next were all sequenced from one sample in a study of shared clonotypes between healthy human individuals. Produced via immunoSEQ multiplex PCR; TCRdb's table is partial and in-frame only. The repertoire holds about 2.3 million clones, with over 85% as singletons. The sample comprised naive CD4+ T cells from PBMCs. The subset denotes: CD45RA+ positively selected. The receptors stem from a man younger than 30 in good health. Some clones in this sample may be carry-over from other donors' samples.

V is TRBV5-1 and J is TRBJ2-3; TRBD1 matches 8 bases. Trimming cost V 4 bases and J 4 bases; bases outside gene matches: 8. Germline values: CDR1 SGHRS, CDR2 YFSETQ. This CDR3 has 15 residues. CDR3: CASSRGQGSPDTQYF. The CDR3 bases are TGCGCCAGCAGCAGAGGACAGGGTTCCCCAGATACGCAGTATTTT.

The chain combines TRBV15 with TRBJ1-1, with no clear D. Trimming took off 0 bases at V and 1 base at J, with 9 bases between the two ends. The CDR3 totals 15 residues. CDR1 and CDR2 (germline): LNHNV, YYDKDF (reference sequence). The CDR3 DNA is TGTGCCACCAGCAGAGACGTTGCAGGGAACACTGAAGCTTTCTTT. Its protein is CATSRDVAGNTEAFF. Full variable domain (missing parts from reference TRBV15 and TRBJ1-1): DAMVIQNPRYQVTQFGKPVTLSCSQTLNHNVMYWYQQKSSQAPKLLFHYYDKDFNNEADTPDNFQSRRPNTSFCFLDIRSPGLGDTAMYLCATSRDVAGNTEAFFGQGTRLTVV.

This chain uses TRBV11-2 with TRBJ2-1; tentatively, D is TRBD1 or TRBD2 (5 bases each). CDR1 and CDR2 (germline): SGHAT, FQNNGV. Trimming left V 5 bases short and J 8 bases short, with 25 bases between. CDR3 size: 17 residues. This CDR3 reads CASSPGWGSGKLDEQFF. CDR3 sequence (DNA): TGTGCCAGCAGCCCTGGTTGGGGGAGTGGTAAATTAGATGAGCAGTTCTTC.

This chain connects TRBV25-1 to TRBJ1-3; perhaps TRBD1 as D (5 bases). V lost 0 bases to trimming and J lost 8 bases, with 8 bases between them. The germline V gene encodes CDR1 MGHDK and CDR2 SYGVNS. The CDR3 is made up of 13 amino acids. CDR3 residues: CASSEYPGDTIYF. In nucleotides, the CDR3 is TGTGCCAGCAGTGAATATCCGGGGGACACCATATATTTT.

The chain uses TRBV9 and TRBJ2-3, with 11 bases that match TRBD2. The V gene end was trimmed by 0 bases and the J gene end by 4 bases; junction bases not matched to a gene: 4. The CDR3 loop spans 16 amino acids. From germline, CDR1 is SGDLS and CDR2 YYNGEE. The CDR3 region has the DNA TGTGCCAGCAGCGTAGGGATAGCGGGAGGGGCAGATACGCAGTATTTT. It codes for CASSVGIAGGADTQYF.

The J gene is TRBJ1-2, the V gene TRBV11-1; D is undetermined. With 5 bases removed from V and 3 bases from J, the gap between germline ends came to 10 bases. Germline CDR1 and CDR2: SGHAT and FQDESV (reference sequence). The CDR3 sequence is 13 residues long. CDR3 sequence: CASSHGVYYGYTF. The CDR3 region has the DNA TGTGCCAGCAGCCACGGGGTCTACTATGGCTACACCTTC.

The chain employs TRBV5-4 and TRBJ2-1; TRBD1 aligns across 7 bases. CDR1 SGHNT and CDR2 YYREEE come from the germline V gene (reference sequence). This CDR3 is built from 14 residues. V was clipped by 2 bases and J by 9 bases; unmatched bases: 8. CDR3 sequence reads: CASSLLGGRSEQFF. The CDR3 nucleotides are TGTGCCAGCAGCTTACTAGGGGGCCGGAGTGAGCAGTTCTTC.

The chain couples TRBV5-6 to TRBJ2-2; 8 bases match TRBD2. Germline CDR1 reads SGHDT; CDR2 reads YYEEEE. V was clipped by 10 bases and J by 3 bases; unmatched bases: 14. CDR3 length equals 16 residues. CDR3 protein: CAGSLLSGSHTGELFF. CDR3 DNA: TGTGCCGGGTCCCTTTTAAGCGGGAGCCACACCGGGGAGCTGTTTTTT.

The chain joins TRBV5-4 to TRBJ2-5; 9 nucleotides match TRBD1. Germline CDR1 and CDR2: SGHNT and YYREEE (reference sequence). V lost 4 bases and J lost 3; bases outside the gene matches: 4. CDR3 length equals 14 residues. The CDR3 nucleotides read TGTGCCAGCAGCGTTTGGACAGGGGAAGAGACCCAGTACTTC. Its translation is CASSVWTGEETQYF.

The J gene is TRBJ2-5, the V gene TRBV11-2, with 7 bases lining up with TRBD1. The CDR3 length is 15 residues. CDR1 is SGHAT, CDR2 FQNNGV, per germline. Trimming removed 3 bases from V and 1 base from J; junction bases left unmatched: 5. The CDR3 coding sequence is TGTGCCAGCAGCTTCGACGGGACAGCCCAAGAGACCCAGTACTTC. Its translation: CASSFDGTAQETQYF.

This chain connects TRBV6-5 to TRBJ1-4; TRBD1 might be the D (6 bases). CDR1 is MNHEY, CDR2 SVGAGI, per germline. This CDR3 spans 14 amino acids. Trimming left V 5 bases short and J 7 bases short, with 14 bases between. CDR3 coding DNA: TGTGCCAGCAGTCCCGGGGGCTTGGGTGAAAAACTGTTTTTT. It is translated as CASSPGGLGEKLFF.

This chain uses TRBV5-1 with TRBJ2-1, with 11 bases aligning to TRBD2. CDR1 is SGHRS and CDR2 is YFSETQ in the germline V gene. V was pared by 4 bases and J by 8 bases, with 8 bases of the junction left unmatched. The CDR3 loop spans 15 amino acids. The CDR3 reads CASSTRLAGIDEQFF. CDR3 DNA: TGCGCCAGCAGCACAAGACTAGCGGGAATCGATGAGCAGTTCTTC.

The chain couples TRBV28 to TRBJ2-7; 12 nucleotides match TRBD2. The germline CDR1 and CDR2 sequences are MDHEN and SYDVKM. The CDR3 is 18 amino acids. V shed 6 bases, J shed 6 bases, and the junction held 18 bases outside the gene matches. DNA of the CDR3: TGTGCCAGCAGACGCGGGCTAGCGGGAGGGCCCTCGTCGGGCGAGCAGTACTTC. Amino acid sequence: CASRRGLAGGPSSGEQYF.

The chain has TRBV5-1 and TRBJ1-1, with 9 nucleotides matching TRBD1. CDR3 size: 15 residues. J lost 6 bases, V lost 1 base, and 7 bases had no gene match. Germline-derived CDR1 and CDR2 are SGHRS and YFSETQ. CDR3 sequence reads: CASSLRPGQGAEAFF. Written as DNA, the CDR3 is TGCGCCAGCAGCTTGAGACCGGGACAGGGAGCTGAAGCTTTCTTT.

The genes are TRBV7-2 and TRBJ2-7, with D perhaps TRBD1 (6 bases). This CDR3 region has 14 residues. The germline V gene has CDR1 SGHTA and CDR2 FQGNSA. Trimming removed 5 bases from V and 0 bases from J, with 11 bases in between. CDR3 nucleotides: TGTGCCAGCAGCATCGGGGACACCTCCTACGAGCAGTACTTC. This codes for CASSIGDTSYEQYF.

This sequence joins TRBV27 and TRBJ2-7, with unresolved D. The CDR3 sequence is 12 residues long. CDR1 and CDR2 (germline): MNHEY, SMNVEV (reference sequence). V lost 7 bases and J 4 bases, leaving 11 bases between the germline ends. As DNA, the CDR3 is TGTGCCAGCACCGATTCGGCATACGAGCAGTACTTC. It is translated as CASTDSAYEQYF.

Only one count was recorded for this clone. The V gene is TRBV5-1, the J gene TRBJ1-5; no definite D call. CDR1 and CDR2 (germline): SGHRS, YFSETQ. The V and J ends lost 3 bases and 2 bases respectively, with 9 bases between them. This CDR3 spans 14 amino acids. The CDR3 region is CASSYDWGNQPQHF. CDR3 nucleotide sequence: TGCGCCAGCAGCTACGACTGGGGCAATCAGCCCCAGCATTTT.

V gene TRBV5-1 combines with J gene TRBJ2-5; weak D call: TRBD1 (6 bases). The V gene's germline CDR1 is SGHRS and CDR2 YFSETQ. CDR3 length: 15 amino acids. V lost 2 bases and J lost 5, with 16 bases in between. The CDR3 spells CASSFFRARGETQYF. The CDR3 DNA reads as TGCGCCAGCAGCTTTTTCCGCGCCAGGGGCGAGACCCAGTACTTC.

The CDR3, as DNA: TGTGCCAGCAGCCGAAGGGGGGTAAACAATGAGCAGTTCTTC. Translating it yields CASSRRGVNNEQFF. The gene calls are TRBV5-8 and TRBJ2-1; D possibly uses TRBD1 or TRBD2 (6 bases each). Germline CDR1 and CDR2: SGHTS and YDEGEE. V lost 4 bases and J 5 bases, leaving 13 bases between the germline ends. There are 14 residues in the CDR3.

The chain combines TRBV6-1 with TRBJ2-7; D possibly matches TRBD1 or TRBD2 (5 bases each). The length of the CDR3 is 13 residues. Between the trimmed V and J ends, which lost 6 bases and 3 bases, there was a span of 12 bases. Germline lookup yields CDR1 MNHNS and CDR2 SASEGT. The DNA for the CDR3 is TGTGCCAGCAGCATGGGACCCTACTACGAGCAGTACTTC. Its protein product is CASSMGPYYEQYF.

This chain uses TRBV6-5 with TRBJ2-7; TRBD2 agrees at 9 bases. The CDR3 runs 16 residues. The V gene end was trimmed by 3 bases and the J gene end by 0 bases; junction bases not matched to a gene: 6. CDR1 is MNHEY, CDR2 SVGAGI, per germline. CDR3 sequence (DNA): TGTGCCAGCAGTTATCTAAGCGGGAGGCTCTCCTACGAGCAGTACTTC. It specifies CASSYLSGRLSYEQYF.

The V gene is TRBV5-1, the J gene TRBJ2-5; 14 positions match TRBD2. V lost 4 bases to trimming and J lost 4 bases; unmatched junction nucleotides: 6. In germline, CDR1 is SGHRS, CDR2 YFSETQ. This CDR3 region has 16 residues. CDR3: CASSPGLAGAGETQYF. The CDR3 bases are TGCGCCAGCAGCCCGGGACTAGCGGGAGCTGGAGAGACCCAGTACTTC.

The chain joins TRBV2 to TRBJ2-6, with a tentative D call TRBD1 (6 bases). Between the trimmed V and J ends, which lost 3 bases and 3 bases, there was a span of 12 bases. CDR1 is SNHLY and CDR2 is FYNNEI in the germline V gene. The length of the CDR3 is 16 residues. The CDR3 sequence: CASSDLGAVGANVLTF. The CDR3 DNA reads TGTGCCAGCAGTGATCTGGGGGCGGTTGGGGCCAACGTCCTGACTTTC.

The genes are TRBV18 and TRBJ2-2; 7 bases are a match to TRBD1. Germline V CDR1 and CDR2: KGHSH, LQKENI. J lost 6 bases, V lost 2 bases, and 3 bases had no gene match. There are 14 residues in the CDR3. CDR3 coding DNA: TGTGCCAGCTCACCAATCCAGGGGGCCGGGGAGCTGTTTTTT. It specifies CASSPIQGAGELFF. Based on the CDR3 plus reference TRBV18 and TRBJ2-2, the full variable domain is NAGVMQNPRHLVRRRGQEARLRCSPMKGHSHVYWYRQLPEEGLKFMVYLQKENIIDESGMPKERFSAEFPKEGPSILRIQQVVRGDSAAYFCASSPIQGAGELFFGEGSRLTVL.

V and J are TRBV20-1 and TRBJ1-2; no firm D call. Germline lookup yields CDR1 DFQATT and CDR2 SNEGSKA (reference sequence). The V gene lost 1 base and the J gene lost 6 bases, with 6 bases spanning the gap. The CDR3 is 11 amino acids. CDR3 loop: CSARVGDGYTF. The CDR3 nucleotides are TGCAGTGCTAGAGTTGGTGATGGCTACACCTTC.

This clone was recorded only once. The gene calls are TRBV18 and TRBJ1-3; possible D gene TRBD1, 6 bases. V lost 4 bases, J lost 8 bases, and 15 bases lay in between. Germline assignment: CDR1 KGHSH and CDR2 LQKENI. This CDR3 is built from 14 residues. CDR3 sequence reads: CASSQTEGQYTIYF. The CDR3 DNA is TGTGCCAGCTCACAGACAGAGGGACAATACACCATATATTTT.

This rearrangement joins TRBV29-1 to TRBJ2-1; 7 nucleotides align to TRBD2. With 4 bases clipped from V and 2 bases from J, the junction kept 11 bases outside the gene matches. CDR1 is SQVTM, CDR2 ANQGSEA, per germline. The length of the CDR3 is 16 residues. The CDR3 DNA follows: TGCAGCGTTGGGCTAGCGGCCGGTTTTACCTACAATGAGCAGTTCTTC. Its protein is CSVGLAAGFTYNEQFF.

The rearrangement links TRBV28 to TRBJ2-3; TRBD2 agrees at 7 bases. The CDR3 is 14 amino acids. The germline V gene encodes CDR1 MDHEN and CDR2 SYDVKM. Germline trimming cut 6 bases from V and 4 bases from J; bases unmatched to any gene: 7. As DNA, the CDR3 is TGTGCCAGCAGGCCAGCGGGAAGCGCAGATACGCAGTATTTT. Translation gives CASRPAGSADTQYF.

The gene calls are TRBV5-6 and TRBJ1-1, with D perhaps TRBD1 (6 bases). Germline V CDR1 and CDR2: SGHDT, YYEEEE. The CDR3 runs 16 residues. V was trimmed by 4 bases and J by 7 bases, leaving 23 bases between them. CDR3 residues: CASSPKVGQGNGEAFF. For the CDR3, the DNA is TGTGCCAGCAGCCCAAAGGTGGGGCAGGGGAACGGTGAAGCTTTCTTT. Full variable domain (rest looked up from reference TRBV5-6 and TRBJ1-1): DAGVTQSPTHLIKTRGQQVTLRCSPKSGHDTVSWYQQALGQGPQFIFQYYEEEERQRGNFPDRFSGHQFPNYSSELNVNALLLGDSALYLCASSPKVGQGNGEAFFGQGTRLTVV.